This T cell receptor (beta chain) appears in the sequencing data of a study of blood T cell repertoires in COVID-19. Study summary: Samples came from the United States, Italy and Spain, spanning acute and convalescent COVID-19. Nucleic acid was either cDNA or gDNA, and it came from T cells, B-cell-depleted T cells, or PBMCs.

Authors' analysis steps: Counts of nucleated cells, estimated from reference gene primer amplification, were obtained. Profiled with immunoSEQ multiplex PCR; TCRdb holds only in-frame clones, not every one. The V and J calls and clone size come from that table; D and trimming were worked out from the DNA. The repertoire holds about 260,000 clones, with roughly nine tenths as singletons. The CDR3 contains 14 residues. Germline lookup yields CDR1 SGHRS and CDR2 YFSETQ. V gave up 2 bases and J gave up 7 bases; unmatched junction bases: 2. The chain combines TRBV5-1 with TRBJ1-6; 8 positions agree with TRBD1. The clonotype originates from a man aged 35-49 years who had recovered from COVID-19. Sequences were obtained from peripheral blood. CDR3 nucleotides: TGCGCCAGCAGCTTCGGGACAGGCAATTCACCCCTCCACTTT. It is translated as CASSFGTGNSPLHF.